A selection of T cell receptor beta chains follows, all from one sample in a study of human T cells and chemical hapten exposure. TCRdb ran MiXCR on the RACE reads and lists one entry per CDR3 protein. The sample carries about 120,000 distinct CDR3 sequences, approximately 12% recorded once. The sequences come from whole blood, collected in connection with sensitization to the hapten diphenylcyclopropenone (DPC). All receptors derive from a woman between 18 and 29 years old with alopecia areata. Some clones in this sample may be carry-over from other donors' samples. The CDR3 runs from the conserved cysteine through the conserved F or W. The order of the fields is J gene, D gene, V gene, clone size, CDR3 protein, CDR3 DNA. A D gene is named only where the DNA matches it firmly. Size values are once, few and many counts, or a class for expanded clones, and some rows have none.

j_gene: TRBJ2-7
d_gene: TRBD2
v_gene: TRBV2
abundance: NA
CDR3aa: CASREGLAGSYEQYF
CDR3nt: TGTGCCAGCAGGGAGGGACTAGCGGGGTCCTACGAGCAGTACTTC

j_gene: TRBJ2-7
d_gene: NA
v_gene: TRBV11-2
abundance: NA
CDR3aa: CASSLGTWTYEQYF
CDR3nt: TGTGCCAGCAGCTTAGGGACGTGGACCTACGAGCAGTACTTC

j_gene: TRBJ2-3
d_gene: TRBD2
v_gene: TRBV28
abundance: few
CDR3aa: CASSGSAVRPSGGAVYTQYF
CDR3nt: TGTGCCAGCAGTGGCTCGGCCGTTAGGCCTAGCGGGGGGGCCGTGTATACGCAGTATTTT

j_gene: TRBJ2-7
d_gene: NA
v_gene: TRBV7-2
abundance: many
CDR3aa: CASSLDRGYEQYF
CDR3nt: TGTGCCAGCAGCTTAGACAGAGGCTACGAGCAGTACTTC

j_gene: TRBJ2-3
d_gene: TRBD1
v_gene: TRBV10-3
abundance: many
CDR3aa: CAIGGQGGDTDTQYF
CDR3nt: TGTGCCATCGGCGGACAGGGGGGAGACACAGATACGCAGTATTTT

j_gene: TRBJ1-5
d_gene: TRBD1
v_gene: TRBV12-3/TRBV12-4
abundance: NA
CDR3aa: CASSLSGGRLQPQHF
CDR3nt: TGTGCCAGCAGTCTCTCAGGGGGCCGTCTTCAGCCCCAGCATTTT

j_gene: TRBJ1-6
d_gene: TRBD1
v_gene: TRBV9
abundance: NA
CDR3aa: CASSVEGDRDSPLHF
CDR3nt: TGTGCCAGCAGCGTAGAGGGGGACAGGGATTCACCCCTCCACTTT

j_gene: TRBJ1-1
d_gene: NA
v_gene: TRBV18
abundance: few
CDR3aa: CASSPDGGPGTEAFF
CDR3nt: TGTGCCAGCTCACCGGACGGGGGGCCGGGCACTGAAGCTTTCTTT

j_gene: TRBJ2-2
d_gene: NA
v_gene: TRBV30
abundance: many
CDR3aa: CAWSVGTETGELFF
CDR3nt: TGTGCCTGGAGTGTAGGCACGGAGACCGGGGAGCTGTTTTTT

j_gene: TRBJ2-7
d_gene: NA
v_gene: TRBV14
abundance: many
CDR3aa: CASSQRRVYEQYF
CDR3nt: TGTGCCAGCAGCCAACGAAGGGTCTACGAGCAGTACTTC

j_gene: TRBJ1-2
d_gene: NA
v_gene: TRBV29-1
abundance: NA
CDR3aa: CSVGFGQTYGYTF
CDR3nt: TGCAGCGTTGGATTCGGACAGACCTATGGCTACACCTTC

j_gene: TRBJ2-7
d_gene: NA
v_gene: TRBV3-1
abundance: many
CDR3aa: CASSLTSYEQYF
CDR3nt: TGTGCCAGCAGCCTGACCAGTTACGAGCAGTACTTC

j_gene: TRBJ1-3
d_gene: NA
v_gene: TRBV27
abundance: NA
CDR3aa: CASSLNRPPSGNTIYF
CDR3nt: TGTGCCAGCAGTTTAAACAGGCCTCCCTCTGGAAACACCATATATTTT

j_gene: TRBJ2-1
d_gene: TRBD2
v_gene: TRBV6-5
abundance: few
CDR3aa: CASRIPSGGYFNEQFF
CDR3nt: TGTGCCAGCAGGATCCCTAGCGGGGGCTACTTCAATGAGCAGTTCTTC

j_gene: TRBJ1-3
d_gene: NA
v_gene: TRBV9
abundance: few
CDR3aa: CASSPDWRSSGNTIYF
CDR3nt: TGTGCCAGCAGCCCCGATTGGAGAAGCTCTGGAAACACCATATATTTT

j_gene: TRBJ1-4
d_gene: NA
v_gene: TRBV4-3
abundance: few
CDR3aa: CASSQVTGGANEKLFF
CDR3nt: TGCGCCAGCAGCCAAGTCACGGGGGGAGCTAATGAAAAACTGTTTTTT

j_gene: TRBJ2-2
d_gene: NA
v_gene: TRBV10-3
abundance: few
CDR3aa: CAIWSEEGTGELFF
CDR3nt: TGTGCCATCTGGTCTGAGGAGGGCACCGGGGAGCTGTTTTTT

j_gene: TRBJ2-3
d_gene: TRBD2
v_gene: TRBV7-9
abundance: few
CDR3aa: CASSERGSTDTQYF
CDR3nt: TGTGCCAGCAGCGAGCGGGGCTCCACAGATACGCAGTATTTT

j_gene: TRBJ1-3
d_gene: TRBD1
v_gene: TRBV28
abundance: NA
CDR3aa: CASSILGQPGNTIYF
CDR3nt: TGTGCCAGCAGTATCTTGGGACAGCCTGGAAACACCATATATTTT

j_gene: TRBJ1-6
d_gene: NA
v_gene: TRBV6-5
abundance: many
CDR3aa: CASRQTNNSPLHF
CDR3nt: TGTGCCTCCAGACAAACCAATAATTCACCCCTCCACTTT

j_gene: TRBJ2-3
d_gene: NA
v_gene: TRBV20-1
abundance: NA
CDR3aa: CSATNTDTQYF
CDR3nt: TGCAGTGCCACAAACACAGATACGCAGTATTTT

j_gene: TRBJ2-1
d_gene: TRBD1
v_gene: TRBV11-2
abundance: few
CDR3aa: CASSLFRGLVYNEQFF
CDR3nt: TGTGCCAGCAGCTTATTCAGGGGGCTGGTATACAATGAGCAGTTCTTC

j_gene: TRBJ2-7
d_gene: TRBD1
v_gene: TRBV6-5
abundance: once
CDR3aa: CASRKTGPNEQYF
CDR3nt: TGTGCCAGCAGAAAGACAGGGCCCAACGAGCAGTACTTC

j_gene: TRBJ1-2
d_gene: TRBD1
v_gene: TRBV20-1
abundance: many
CDR3aa: CSARAAGGTGRGNYGYTF
CDR3nt: TGCAGTGCTAGAGCGGCCGGAGGGACAGGACGGGGGAACTATGGCTACACCTTC

j_gene: TRBJ2-7
d_gene: TRBD1
v_gene: TRBV6-6
abundance: NA
CDR3aa: CASSYEGAKSYEQYF
CDR3nt: TGTGCCAGCAGTTACGAGGGGGCTAAGTCCTACGAGCAGTACTTC

j_gene: TRBJ1-4
d_gene: TRBD1
v_gene: TRBV6-5
abundance: NA
CDR3aa: CASSYGTGDNEKLFF
CDR3nt: TGTGCCAGCAGTTACGGGACAGGAGATAATGAAAAACTGTTTTTT

j_gene: TRBJ2-5
d_gene: NA
v_gene: TRBV7-3
abundance: NA
CDR3aa: CASSTETRGTQYF
CDR3nt: TGTGCCAGCAGCACCGAAACCCGGGGGACCCAGTACTTC

j_gene: TRBJ2-7
d_gene: TRBD1
v_gene: TRBV19
abundance: many
CDR3aa: CASSIGTGSEQYF
CDR3nt: TGTGCCAGTAGTATCGGGACAGGGAGCGAGCAGTACTTC

j_gene: TRBJ2-3
d_gene: TRBD1
v_gene: TRBV4-3
abundance: NA
CDR3aa: CASSQASSGRGPSTDTQYF
CDR3nt: TGCGCCAGCAGCCAAGCCTCCTCCGGCAGGGGGCCTAGCACAGATACGCAGTATTTT

j_gene: TRBJ1-2
d_gene: NA
v_gene: TRBV7-9
abundance: few
CDR3aa: CASSPRDTLLRYTF
CDR3nt: TGTGCCAGCAGCCCCCGGGACACTCTGTTGAGGTACACCTTC

j_gene: TRBJ2-1
d_gene: NA
v_gene: TRBV6-2/TRBV6-3
abundance: few
CDR3aa: CASSYRDYEQFF
CDR3nt: TGTGCCAGCAGTTACAGGGACTATGAGCAGTTCTTC

j_gene: TRBJ2-4
d_gene: TRBD1
v_gene: TRBV27
abundance: few
CDR3aa: CASSSYDRGLAKNIQYF
CDR3nt: TGTGCCAGCAGTTCCTACGACAGGGGCCTAGCCAAAAACATTCAGTACTTC

j_gene: TRBJ2-4
d_gene: NA
v_gene: TRBV10-2
abundance: many
CDR3aa: CASSDTGKNIQYF
CDR3nt: TGCGCCAGCAGCGACACGGGCAAAAACATTCAGTACTTC

j_gene: TRBJ1-5
d_gene: NA
v_gene: TRBV24-1
abundance: many
CDR3aa: CATSDSSQGSYQPQHF
CDR3nt: TGTGCCACCAGTGATAGCTCCCAGGGTTCGTATCAGCCCCAGCATTTT

j_gene: TRBJ2-7
d_gene: NA
v_gene: TRBV6-2/TRBV6-3
abundance: few
CDR3aa: CASSSRPYTYEQYF
CDR3nt: TGTGCCAGCAGTTCACGACCTTATACCTACGAGCAGTACTTC